The 30 T cell receptor beta chains in this list originate from one sample, sequenced in a study of T cell responses to AZD1222 COVID-19 vaccine. The method was immunoSEQ multiplex PCR; TCRdb's version includes in-frame clones alone and lacks a portion of them. The sample lists about 42,000 clones; approximately 83% were seen once. This specimen was peripheral blood, taken 28 days after the second AZD1222 dose. Receptor source: an adult who received the AZD1222 COVID-19 vaccine.

V gene TRBV19 combines with J gene TRBJ2-7, with unresolved D. The length of the CDR3 is 13 residues. The V gene lost 2 bases and the J gene lost 6 bases, with 11 bases spanning the gap. In germline, CDR1 is LNHDA, CDR2 SQIVND (reference sequence). The DNA for the CDR3 is TGTGCCAGTAGTATAAGAGTCTCTACCGAGCAGTACTTC. Its protein is CASSIRVSTEQYF.

V is TRBV18 and J is TRBJ1-5; TRBD1 aligns across 9 bases. The CDR3 is 14 amino acids. Germline V gene lookup returns CDR1 KGHSH and CDR2 LQKENI. J was trimmed by 6 bases and V by 6 bases; bases with no gene match: 6. CDR3 in amino acids: CASSKDRGTQPQHF. CDR3 coding DNA: TGTGCCAGCTCGAAGGACAGGGGAACTCAGCCCCAGCATTTT.

The chain uses TRBV7-2 and TRBJ1-1, with a possible D match to TRBD1 (5 bases). CDR1 SGHTA and CDR2 FQGNSA come from the germline V gene. The CDR3 is made up of 15 amino acids. The V end lost 3 bases, the J end lost 4 bases, and 15 bases lay between the germline ends. Written as DNA, the CDR3 is TGTGCCAGCAGCTTGACGGGGCCTCGGGCCACTGAAGCTTTCTTT. Translated, it gives CASSLTGPRATEAFF.

The chain is built from TRBV27 and TRBJ1-3; 7 bases are shared with TRBD1. CDR1 is MNHEY and CDR2 is SMNVEV in the germline V gene (reference sequence). The V segment lost 6 bases and the J segment 0 bases; nucleotides outside the gene matches: 5. The CDR3 loop spans 15 amino acids. The CDR3 reads CASSRGGSSGNTIYF. For the CDR3, the DNA is TGTGCCAGCAGCAGGGGGGGGAGCTCTGGAAACACCATATATTTT.

The genes are TRBV30 and TRBJ1-1; D gene uncertain. This CDR3 is built from 14 residues. The germline V and J ends were trimmed by 2 bases and 1 base, with 11 bases remaining between them. Germline loops: CDR1 GTSNPN, CDR2 SVGIG (reference sequence). CDR3 sequence (DNA): TGTGCCTGGAGTCCCCCCGGGCAGAACACTGAAGCTTTCTTT. Protein product: CAWSPPGQNTEAFF.

The chain combines TRBV4-2 with TRBJ2-7; D is ambiguous. The V and J ends lost 6 bases and 7 bases respectively, with 13 bases between them. From germline, CDR1 is LGHNA and CDR2 YNFKEQ. The CDR3 sequence is 12 residues long. In nucleotides, the CDR3 is TGTGCCAGCAGTCCGTCCGGAGAGGAGCAGTACTTC. Its protein is CASSPSGEEQYF.

The V and J genes are TRBV5-1 and TRBJ1-1; D might be TRBD1 (6 bases). V dropped 4 bases and J dropped 1 base, with 17 bases sitting between them. The CDR3 contains 16 residues. The germline V gene has CDR1 SGHRS and CDR2 YFSETQ. CDR3 nucleotides: TGCGCCAGCAGCCCACTAGGACAGCCACAGAACACTGAAGCTTTCTTT. Protein sequence: CASSPLGQPQNTEAFF.

The gene calls are TRBV5-1 and TRBJ1-1; 12 bases line up with TRBD1. This CDR3 contains 19 residues. Trimming at V came to 4 bases and at J to 6 bases, leaving 19 bases not matched to a gene. Per the germline V gene, CDR1 is SGHRS and CDR2 is YFSETQ. The CDR3 sequence is CASSRGQGASVEGEPEAFF. CDR3 nucleotides: TGCGCCAGCAGCAGGGGACAGGGGGCGAGCGTTGAAGGAGAACCTGAAGCTTTCTTT.

The chain uses TRBV5-1 and TRBJ2-7, with D perhaps matching TRBD1 (5 bases). CDR3 length equals 13 residues. Germline CDR1 SGHRS, CDR2 YFSETQ. V shed 4 bases and J shed 3 bases, with 11 bases lying between them. DNA of the CDR3: TGCGCCAGCAGCCCGAGCCAGGGCTACGAGCAGTACTTC. Translating gives CASSPSQGYEQYF.

The chain links TRBV18 to TRBJ1-6; D gene ambiguous. V lost 3 bases and J lost 5, with 8 bases in between. Germline V gene data show CDR1 as KGHSH and CDR2 as LQKENI. This CDR3 contains 14 residues. The CDR3 reads CASSPGTDNSPLHF. The CDR3 DNA sequence: TGTGCCAGCTCACCCGGAACGGATAATTCACCCCTCCACTTT.

This chain links TRBV6-5 with TRBJ1-5; D remains ambiguous. The V and J ends lost 0 bases and 7 bases respectively, with 10 bases between them. From germline, CDR1 is MNHEY and CDR2 SVGAGI. This CDR3 has 14 amino acids. The CDR3 DNA reads as TGTGCCAGCAGTTACTCGATAATGGGGCAGCCCCAGCATTTT. Translating it yields CASSYSIMGQPQHF.

This clone was found a few times. The chain couples TRBV19 to TRBJ2-7; 7 nucleotides match TRBD1. The CDR3 is 13 amino acids. V was pared by 5 bases and J by 10 bases, with 11 bases of the junction left unmatched. Germline CDR1 LNHDA, CDR2 SQIVND (reference sequence). The CDR3 loop reads CASSPQRQGPQYF. CDR3 in DNA: TGTGCCAGTAGTCCCCAACGACAGGGTCCTCAGTACTTC.

The chain recombines TRBV5-4 with TRBJ1-1, with D uncertain. The CDR3 sequence is 13 residues long. Germline-derived CDR1 and CDR2 are SGHNT and YYREEE (reference sequence). Trimming pared 0 bases from V and 5 bases from J, leaving 8 bases between. CDR3 in amino acids: CASSLEVGTEAFF. The DNA for the CDR3 is TGTGCCAGCAGCTTGGAGGTGGGAACTGAAGCTTTCTTT. The variable domain in full, completed from reference TRBV5-4 and TRBJ1-1, reads ETGVTQSPTHLIKTRGQQVTLRCSSQSGHNTVSWYQQALGQGPQFIFQYYREEENGRGNFPPRFSGLQFPNYSSELNVNALELDDSALYLCASSLEVGTEAFFGQGTRLTVV.

The V gene is TRBV6-1, the J gene TRBJ1-2; D unclear. CDR1 and CDR2 (germline): MNHNS, SASEGT. The V end was cut by 1 base, the J end by 0 bases, with 15 bases between. The CDR3 sequence is 17 residues long. The CDR3 sequence is CASSEEGVGWANYGYTF. CDR3 coding DNA: TGTGCCAGCAGTGAAGAAGGCGTGGGTTGGGCTAACTATGGCTACACCTTC.

The V gene is TRBV29-1, the J gene TRBJ2-7, with D uncertain. V was shortened by 2 bases and J by 5 bases, with 13 bases between the two germline ends. This CDR3 spans 13 amino acids. CDR1 and CDR2 from the germline V gene are SQVTM and ANQGSEA. The chain's CDR3 is CSVELWGMDEQYF. The CDR3 DNA follows: TGCAGCGTTGAATTGTGGGGAATGGACGAGCAGTACTTC.

V gene TRBV6-6 combines with J gene TRBJ2-7; either TRBD1 or TRBD2 may supply D (5 bases each). V was shortened by 0 bases and J by 5 bases, with 14 bases between the two germline ends. CDR3 length equals 15 residues. The V gene's germline CDR1 is MNHNY and CDR2 SVGAGI (reference sequence). The chain's CDR3 is CASSYSSRGWDEQYF. The CDR3 DNA reads TGTGCCAGCAGTTACTCGTCTCGGGGCTGGGACGAGCAGTACTTC.

As DNA, the CDR3 is TGTGCCAGCAGCTCTCGACCTGGGGGGCCCAATCAGCCCCAGCATTTT. It specifies CASSSRPGGPNQPQHF. The chain couples TRBV21-1 to TRBJ1-5. TRBV21-1 constitutes a pseudogene. CDR3 length: 16 amino acids.

The chain joins TRBV19 to TRBJ1-2, with D perhaps matching TRBD1 (5 bases). CDR3 length: 13 residues. Looked up from germline, CDR1 is LNHDA and CDR2 is SQIVND (reference sequence). Trimming removed 5 bases at V and 6 bases at J, with 13 bases between. As DNA, the CDR3 is TGTGCCAGTAGTGGGGCCAGGGCTCATGGCTACACCTTC. Its translation: CASSGARAHGYTF.

The chain has TRBV2 and TRBJ2-5; D may be TRBD1 (6 bases). Germline loops: CDR1 SNHLY, CDR2 FYNNEI. This CDR3 has 14 residues. V lost 11 bases and J lost 5, with 21 bases in between. This CDR3 is CASHPHRVVETQYF. The CDR3 DNA reads TGTGCCTCCCACCCCCACAGGGTAGTTGAGACCCAGTACTTC.

The chain couples TRBV20-1 to TRBJ1-5; weak D call: TRBD1 (5 bases). The V end lost 3 bases, the J end lost 6 bases, and 12 bases lay between the germline ends. Germline CDR1 reads DFQATT; CDR2 reads SNEGSKA (reference sequence). The CDR3 consists of 13 residues. The CDR3 spells CSASIGTSQPQHF. CDR3 DNA: TGCAGTGCTAGTATAGGGACCAGTCAGCCCCAGCATTTT.

Only one count was recorded for this clone. This chain joins TRBV6-5 and TRBJ1-1; tentative D call: TRBD1 (6 bases). The germline gives CDR1 MNHEY, CDR2 SVGAGI. Trimming took off 4 bases at V and 0 bases at J, with 9 bases between the two ends. This CDR3 is built from 14 residues. CDR3 amino acids: CASSFRQVNTEAFF. CDR3 DNA sequence: TGTGCCAGCAGTTTCCGACAGGTGAACACTGAAGCTTTCTTT.

In this sample, this clone is medium-sized. The chain links TRBV9 to TRBJ2-1; D not resolved. CDR1 and CDR2 (germline): SGDLS, YYNGEE. The CDR3 runs to 13 residues. V was pared by 3 bases and J by 9 bases, with 13 bases between. For the CDR3, the DNA is TGTGCCAGCAGCGCCTCAATTACGGGTGAGCAGTTCTTC. Its protein product is CASSASITGEQFF.

The chain employs TRBV7-9 and TRBJ2-2; 11 positions match TRBD2. J lost 4 bases, V lost 2 bases, and 9 bases had no gene match. CDR3 length: 18 amino acids. The V gene's germline CDR1 is SEHNR and CDR2 FQNEAQ (reference sequence). The CDR3 DNA reads as TGTGCCAGCAGCTTACTAGCGGGGGGTGTTTCGCCCACCGGGGAGCTGTTTTTT. Translated, it gives CASSLLAGGVSPTGELFF.

The J gene is TRBJ1-1, the V gene TRBV13; weak D call: TRBD1 (5 bases). Trimming took off 5 bases at V and 5 bases at J, with 18 bases between the two ends. The CDR3 sequence is 15 residues long. The germline gives CDR1 PRHDT, CDR2 FYEKMQ (reference sequence). CDR3 DNA: TGTGCCAGCAGCCAGTGGACATTAGGACGGACTGAAGCTTTCTTT. It codes for CASSQWTLGRTEAFF.

The rearrangement links TRBV3-1 (or the pseudogene TRBV3-2) to TRBJ2-7; 9 nucleotides line up with TRBD1. Unmatched junction bases numbered 12, after V lost 5 bases and J lost 4 bases. Germline V gene data show CDR1 as LGHDT and CDR2 as YNNKEL (reference sequence). This CDR3 is built from 16 residues. CDR3 bases: TGTGCCAGCAGCTTTACCAACAGGGGGCATACGTACGAGCAGTACTTC. Protein product: CASSFTNRGHTYEQYF.

This clone was detected only once. J is TRBJ2-3 and V is TRBV7-3; tentatively, D is TRBD2 (6 bases). Germline V CDR1 and CDR2: SGHTA, FQGTGA. V was trimmed by 5 bases and J by 1 base, leaving 13 bases between them. This CDR3 has 15 residues. The CDR3 here is CASSPGGPGTDTQYF. The CDR3 nucleotides read TGTGCCAGCAGCCCCGGGGGACCCGGCACAGATACGCAGTATTTT.

This rearrangement joins TRBV7-8 to TRBJ1-5; D possibly corresponds to TRBD1 (6 bases). The V and J ends lost 1 base and 9 bases respectively, with 19 bases between them. The CDR3 covers 16 residues. Germline V gene sequence: CDR1 SGHVS, CDR2 FQNEAQ. The CDR3 is CASSLDQGQRFRPQHF. CDR3 bases: TGTGCCAGCAGCTTAGACCAAGGACAGCGTTTTCGGCCCCAGCATTTT.

J is TRBJ1-6 and V is TRBV5-4; 7 bases are shared with TRBD1. V dropped 5 bases and J dropped 9; count of bases not matched to a gene: 8. CDR3 length equals 14 residues. The germline V gene encodes CDR1 SGHNT and CDR2 YYREEE (reference sequence). The CDR3 DNA reads as TGTGCCAGCAGGCCCGGGACAGCAACTTCACCCCTCCACTTT. Protein: CASRPGTATSPLHF.

This chain joins TRBV9 and TRBJ2-5, with 9 bases matching TRBD2. The CDR3 is 16 amino acids. The J segment lost 4 bases and the V segment lost 3 bases, leaving 10 bases of the junction unmatched. CDR1 SGDLS and CDR2 YYNGEE come from the germline V gene. The CDR3 region has the DNA TGTGCCAGCAGCGGGAGGCGGGGGGGATTCGGAGAGACCCAGTACTTC. As protein: CASSGRRGGFGETQYF. The variable domain in full, with the rest retrieved from reference TRBV9 and TRBJ2-5, is DSGVTQTPKHLITATGQRVTLRCSPRSGDLSVYWYQQSLDQGLQFLIQYYNGEERAKGNILERFSAQQFPDLHSELNLSSLELGDSALYFCASSGRRGGFGETQYFGPGTRLLVL.

The rearrangement links TRBV6-5 to TRBJ2-1; perhaps TRBD2 as D (5 bases). V gave up 7 bases and J gave up 0 bases, with 7 bases separating them. The CDR3 is 13 amino acids. Germline V gene lookup returns CDR1 MNHEY and CDR2 SVGAGI. The CDR3 loop is CASTGNSYNEQFF. DNA for the CDR3: TGTGCCAGCACGGGGAACTCCTACAATGAGCAGTTCTTC.